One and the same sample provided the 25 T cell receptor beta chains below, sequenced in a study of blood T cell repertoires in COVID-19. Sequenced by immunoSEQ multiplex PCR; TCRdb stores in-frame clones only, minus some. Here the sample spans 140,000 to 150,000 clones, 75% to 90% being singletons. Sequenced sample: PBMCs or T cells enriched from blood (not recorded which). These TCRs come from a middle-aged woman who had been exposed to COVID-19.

CDR3 DNA: TGTGCCAGCACCGCTGGACTAGCGGAGATCTACGAGCAGTACTTC. Protein sequence: CASTAGLAEIYEQYF. The rearrangement uses TRBV28 and TRBJ2-7, with TRBD2 matching 10 bases. Germline V gene sequence: CDR1 MDHEN, CDR2 SYDVKM. The CDR3 totals 15 residues. After removal of 7 bases from V and 3 bases from J, the junction contained 9 bases not matched to a gene.

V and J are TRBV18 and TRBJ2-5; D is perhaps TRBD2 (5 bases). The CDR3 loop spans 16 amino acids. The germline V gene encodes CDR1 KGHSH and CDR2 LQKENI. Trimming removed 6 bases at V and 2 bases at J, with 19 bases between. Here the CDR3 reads CASSLARRLQQETQYF. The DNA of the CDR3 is TGTGCCAGCTCGCTAGCCCGTCGACTACAACAAGAGACCCAGTACTTC. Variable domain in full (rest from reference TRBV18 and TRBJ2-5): NAGVMQNPRHLVRRRGQEARLRCSPMKGHSHVYWYRQLPEEGLKFMVYLQKENIIDESGMPKERFSAEFPKEGPSILRIQQVVRGDSAAYFCASSLARRLQQETQYFGPGTRLLVL.

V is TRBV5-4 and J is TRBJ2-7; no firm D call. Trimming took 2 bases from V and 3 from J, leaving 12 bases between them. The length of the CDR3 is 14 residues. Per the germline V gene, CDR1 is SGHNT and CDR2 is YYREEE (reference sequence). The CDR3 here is CASSLNLASYEQYF. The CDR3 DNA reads TGTGCCAGCAGCTTAAATCTGGCTAGCTACGAGCAGTACTTC. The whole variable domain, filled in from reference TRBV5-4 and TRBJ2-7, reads ETGVTQSPTHLIKTRGQQVTLRCSSQSGHNTVSWYQQALGQGPQFIFQYYREEENGRGNFPPRFSGLQFPNYSSELNVNALELDDSALYLCASSLNLASYEQYFGPGTRLTVT.

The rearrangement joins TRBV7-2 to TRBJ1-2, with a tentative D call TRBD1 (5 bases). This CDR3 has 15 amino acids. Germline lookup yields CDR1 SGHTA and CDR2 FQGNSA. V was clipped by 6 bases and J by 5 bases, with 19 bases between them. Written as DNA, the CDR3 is TGTGCCAGCAGAACTCAGGGCCCCGGTGCTTATGGCTACACCTTC. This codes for CASRTQGPGAYGYTF. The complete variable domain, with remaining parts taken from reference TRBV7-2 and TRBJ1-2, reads GAGVSQSPSNKVTEKGKDVELRCDPISGHTALYWYRQSLGQGLEFLIYFQGNSAPDKSGLPSDRFSAERTGGSVSTLTIQRTQQEDSAVYLCASRTQGPGAYGYTFGSGTRLTVV.

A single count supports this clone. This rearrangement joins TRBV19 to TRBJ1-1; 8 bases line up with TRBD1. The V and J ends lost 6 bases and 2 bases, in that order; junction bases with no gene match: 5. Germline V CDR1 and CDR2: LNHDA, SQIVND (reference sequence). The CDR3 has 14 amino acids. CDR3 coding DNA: TGTGCCAGTAGCCCACAGGGGGTAAACACTGAAGCTTTCTTT. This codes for CASSPQGVNTEAFF.

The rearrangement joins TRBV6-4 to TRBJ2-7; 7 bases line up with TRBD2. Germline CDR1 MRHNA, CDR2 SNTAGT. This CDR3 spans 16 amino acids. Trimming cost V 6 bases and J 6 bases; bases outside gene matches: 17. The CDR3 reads CASSPGGGPSGGEQYF. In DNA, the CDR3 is TGTGCCAGCAGCCCCGGGGGAGGGCCCTCGGGAGGCGAGCAGTACTTC.

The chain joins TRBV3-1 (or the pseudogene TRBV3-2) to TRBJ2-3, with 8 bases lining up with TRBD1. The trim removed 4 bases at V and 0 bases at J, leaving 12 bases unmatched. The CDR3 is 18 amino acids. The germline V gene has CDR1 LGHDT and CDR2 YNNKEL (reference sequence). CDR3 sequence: CASSPPWIRGPSTDTQYF. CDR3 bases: TGTGCCAGCAGCCCCCCCTGGATCAGGGGGCCTAGCACAGATACGCAGTATTTT.

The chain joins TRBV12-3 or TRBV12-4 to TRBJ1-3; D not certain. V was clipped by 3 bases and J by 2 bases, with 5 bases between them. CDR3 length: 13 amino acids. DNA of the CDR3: TGTGCCAGCAGTTTGATAGCTGGAAACACCATATATTTT. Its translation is CASSLIAGNTIYF.

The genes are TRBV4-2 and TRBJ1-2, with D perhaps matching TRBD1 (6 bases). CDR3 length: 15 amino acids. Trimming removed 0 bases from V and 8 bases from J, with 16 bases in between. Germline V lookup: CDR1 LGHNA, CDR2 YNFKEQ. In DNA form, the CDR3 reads TGTGCCAGCAGCCAAGAAGGCAGGGGCCCGGGCGGCTACACCTTC. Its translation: CASSQEGRGPGGYTF.

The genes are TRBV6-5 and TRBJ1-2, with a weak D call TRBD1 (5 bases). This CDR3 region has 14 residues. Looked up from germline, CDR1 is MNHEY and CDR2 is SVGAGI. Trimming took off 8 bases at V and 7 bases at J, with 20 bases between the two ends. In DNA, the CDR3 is TGTGCCAGCTCCCGGGACGGGGGTGGAGGTGGCTACACCTTC. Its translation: CASSRDGGGGGYTF.

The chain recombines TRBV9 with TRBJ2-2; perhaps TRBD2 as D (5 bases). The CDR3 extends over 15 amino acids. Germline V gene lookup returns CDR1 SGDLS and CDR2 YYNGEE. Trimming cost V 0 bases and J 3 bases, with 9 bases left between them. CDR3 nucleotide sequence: TGTGCCAGCAGCGTAGACGCGAGGGACACCGGGGAGCTGTTTTTT. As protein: CASSVDARDTGELFF.

CDR3 coding DNA: TGCAGCGTAGTCGGGGGAGATACGCAGTATTTT. Its protein is CSVVGGDTQYF. The chain links TRBV29-1 to TRBJ2-3, with a possible D match to TRBD2 (6 bases). Germline CDR1 reads SQVTM; CDR2 reads ANQGSEA. V was cut by 6 bases and J by 5 bases, with 9 bases left in between. The CDR3 loop spans 11 amino acids.

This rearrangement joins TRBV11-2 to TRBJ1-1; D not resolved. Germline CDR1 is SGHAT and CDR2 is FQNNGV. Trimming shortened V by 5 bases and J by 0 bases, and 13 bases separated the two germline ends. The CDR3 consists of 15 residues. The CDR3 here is CASSQAVGMNTEAFF. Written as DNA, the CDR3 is TGTGCCAGCAGCCAGGCAGTCGGGATGAACACTGAAGCTTTCTTT.

For the CDR3, the DNA is TGTGCCAGCAGCTCTACAGGGTACGAGCAGTACTTC. Translating it yields CASSSTGYEQYF. This rearrangement joins TRBV11-2 to TRBJ2-7; a possible D gene is TRBD1 (6 bases). Germline CDR1 reads SGHAT; CDR2 reads FQNNGV. Deletions cut 4 bases from V and 4 bases from J, with 8 bases between. This CDR3 has 12 amino acids.

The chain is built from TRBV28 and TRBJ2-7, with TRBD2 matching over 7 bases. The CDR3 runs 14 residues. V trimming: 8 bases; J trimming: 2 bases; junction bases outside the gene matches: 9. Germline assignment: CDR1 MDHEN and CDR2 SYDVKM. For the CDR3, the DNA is TGTGCCAGCTGGTCGAGGAGCGGGGCCTACGAGCAGTACTTC. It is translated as CASWSRSGAYEQYF.

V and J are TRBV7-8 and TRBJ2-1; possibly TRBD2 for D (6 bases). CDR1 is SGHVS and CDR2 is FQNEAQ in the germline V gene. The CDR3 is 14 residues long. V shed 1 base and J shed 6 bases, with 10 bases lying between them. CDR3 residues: CASSLGLASNEQFF. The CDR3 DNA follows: TGTGCCAGCAGCTTAGGTCTAGCGTCCAATGAGCAGTTCTTC.

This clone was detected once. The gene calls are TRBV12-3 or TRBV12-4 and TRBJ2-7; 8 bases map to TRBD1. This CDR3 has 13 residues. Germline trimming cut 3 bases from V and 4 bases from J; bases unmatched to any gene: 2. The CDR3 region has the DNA TGTGCCAGCAGTTTCAACAGGGGGTACGAGCAGTACTTC. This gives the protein CASSFNRGYEQYF.

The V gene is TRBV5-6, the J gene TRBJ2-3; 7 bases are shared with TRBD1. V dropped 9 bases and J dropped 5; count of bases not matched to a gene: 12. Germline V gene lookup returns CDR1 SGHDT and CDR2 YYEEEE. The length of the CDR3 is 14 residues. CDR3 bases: TGTGCCACCTCCGGGACGAACAGGGGAGATACGCAGTATTTT. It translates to CATSGTNRGDTQYF.

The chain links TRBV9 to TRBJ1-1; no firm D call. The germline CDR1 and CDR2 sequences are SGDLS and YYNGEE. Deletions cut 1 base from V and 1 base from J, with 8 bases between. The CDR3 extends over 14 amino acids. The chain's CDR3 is CASSVNPRNTEAFF. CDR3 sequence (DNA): TGTGCCAGCAGCGTAAACCCCAGGAACACTGAAGCTTTCTTT.

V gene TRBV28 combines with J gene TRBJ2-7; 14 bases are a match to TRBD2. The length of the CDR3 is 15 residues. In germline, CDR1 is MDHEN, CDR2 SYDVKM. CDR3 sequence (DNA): TGTGGCACCGGGACTAGCGGGAGTCCGACCTACGAGCAGTACTTC. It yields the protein CGTGTSGSPTYEQYF.

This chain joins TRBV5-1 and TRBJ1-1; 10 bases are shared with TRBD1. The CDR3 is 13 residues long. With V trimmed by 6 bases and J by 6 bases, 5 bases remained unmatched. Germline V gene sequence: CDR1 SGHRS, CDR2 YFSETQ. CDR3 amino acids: CASNSGTGAEAFF. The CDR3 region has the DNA TGCGCCAGCAACTCTGGGACAGGGGCTGAAGCTTTCTTT.

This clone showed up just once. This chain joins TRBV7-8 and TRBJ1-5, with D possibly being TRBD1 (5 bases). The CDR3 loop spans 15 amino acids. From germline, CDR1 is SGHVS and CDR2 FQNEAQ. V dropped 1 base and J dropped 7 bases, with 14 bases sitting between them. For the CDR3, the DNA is TGTGCCAGCAGCTTAGTTTCCGGGGGAGGACAGCCCCAGCATTTT. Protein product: CASSLVSGGGQPQHF.

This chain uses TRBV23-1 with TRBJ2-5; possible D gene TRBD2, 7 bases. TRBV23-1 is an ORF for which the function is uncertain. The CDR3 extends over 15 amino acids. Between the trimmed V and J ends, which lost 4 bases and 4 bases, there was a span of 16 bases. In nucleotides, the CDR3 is TGCGCCAGCAGTCTGAGTGGGGGGGGCAGAGAGACCCAGTACTTC. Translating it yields CASSLSGGGRETQYF.

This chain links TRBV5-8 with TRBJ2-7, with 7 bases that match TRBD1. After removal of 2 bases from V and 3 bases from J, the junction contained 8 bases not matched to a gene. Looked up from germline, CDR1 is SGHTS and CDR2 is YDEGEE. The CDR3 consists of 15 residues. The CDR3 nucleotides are TGTGCCAGCAGCTTATCCGGGACAGTCGGCTACGAGCAGTACTTC. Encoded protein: CASSLSGTVGYEQYF. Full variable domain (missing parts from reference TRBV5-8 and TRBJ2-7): EAGVTQSPTHLIKTRGQQATLRCSPISGHTSVYWYQQALGLGLQFLLWYDEGEERNRGNFPPRFSGRQFPNYSSELNVNALELEDSALYLCASSLSGTVGYEQYFGPGTRLTVT.

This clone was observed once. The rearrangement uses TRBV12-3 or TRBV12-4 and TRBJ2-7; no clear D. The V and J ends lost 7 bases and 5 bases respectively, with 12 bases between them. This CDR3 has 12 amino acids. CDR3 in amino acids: CASTSMGDEQYF. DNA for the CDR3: TGTGCCAGCACTTCCATGGGCGACGAGCAGTACTTC.